This entry lists 18 T cell receptor beta chains sequenced from one sample in a study of shared clonotypes between healthy human individuals. The assay was immunoSEQ multiplex PCR, and TCRdb's table has in-frame clones only and misses some. The table includes roughly 2 million clones, 90% to 97% detected once. The sample comprised naive CD4+ T cells sorted from blood. Subset in this sample: CD45RA+ positively selected. Every receptor here comes from a man younger than 35 in good health.

This CDR3 is CASRRSVNQPQHF. The CDR3, as DNA: TGTGCCAGCAGGAGGTCGGTCAATCAGCCCCAGCATTTT. V and J are TRBV6-5 and TRBJ1-5; D not certain. This CDR3 has 13 amino acids. Trimming removed 6 bases from V and 3 bases from J, with 9 bases in between. The germline V gene has CDR1 MNHEY and CDR2 SVGAGI.

The rearrangement uses TRBV4-3 and TRBJ2-7, with 14 bases fitting TRBD2. The CDR3 runs to 16 residues. Per the germline V gene, CDR1 is LGHNA and CDR2 is YSLEER. V was pared by 3 bases and J by 1 base, with 2 bases of the junction left unmatched. The DNA of the CDR3 is TGCGCCAGCAGCCAGGGACTAGCGGGAGTGTCCTACGAGCAGTACTTC. Translated: CASSQGLAGVSYEQYF.

With respect to this clone: At the DNA level, this CDR3 is encoded by other sequences in the same sample as well. The chain combines TRBV10-3 with TRBJ2-7, with a tentative D call TRBD1 (5 bases). V was shortened by 2 bases and J by 0 bases, with 11 bases between the two germline ends. Looked up from germline, CDR1 is ENHRY and CDR2 is SYGVKD. This CDR3 contains 15 residues. The DNA of the CDR3 is TGTGCCATCAGTGAGGGCGGACAAGGCTCCTACGAGCAGTACTTC. Its protein product is CAISEGGQGSYEQYF.

This chain uses TRBV5-1 with TRBJ2-7; a weak D match, TRBD1 (6 bases). Trimming removed 4 bases from V and 4 bases from J, with 18 bases in between. Germline V lookup: CDR1 SGHRS, CDR2 YFSETQ. The CDR3 totals 15 residues. The CDR3 loop is CASSLRTAPGYEQYF. CDR3 bases: TGCGCCAGCAGCCTAAGGACAGCCCCTGGATACGAGCAGTACTTC.

The J gene is TRBJ2-7, the V gene TRBV5-1; 13 nucleotides align to TRBD2. The CDR3 is 16 amino acids. CDR1 is SGHRS, CDR2 YFSETQ, per germline. The V and J ends lost 1 base and 2 bases, in that order; junction bases with no gene match: 3. The CDR3 DNA reads as TGCGCCAGCAGCTTGTCACTAGCGGGAGGGGCCTACGAGCAGTACTTC. Its translation: CASSLSLAGGAYEQYF.

This CDR3 reads CASSSGGGNTEAFF. CDR3 nucleotide sequence: TGTGCCAGCAGCTCAGGGGGCGGGAACACTGAAGCTTTCTTT. The chain joins TRBV7-9 to TRBJ1-1; TRBD1 aligns across 8 bases. The ends lost 4 bases at V and 1 base at J; junction bases unmatched: 2. The CDR3 loop spans 14 amino acids. Germline V gene data show CDR1 as SEHNR and CDR2 as FQNEAQ (reference sequence).

This chain uses TRBV7-2 with TRBJ2-5; TRBD1 or TRBD2 may be the D gene (5 bases each). V was shortened by 5 bases and J by 5 bases, with 15 bases between the two germline ends. CDR1 is SGHTA and CDR2 is FQGNSA in the germline V gene. This CDR3 has 14 residues. The CDR3 loop reads CASSPTGTSETQYF. The DNA of the CDR3 is TGTGCCAGCAGCCCCACCGGGACGAGTGAGACCCAGTACTTC.

This chain joins TRBV12-2 and TRBJ2-3; TRBD1, as called in the table, went unchecked against the DNA. TRBV12-2 is given as a pseudogene. The CDR3 runs to 15 residues. This CDR3 is CASRVPGGGPDTQYF. The CDR3 DNA reads TGTGCAAGTCGCGTTCCAGGGGGCGGTCCAGATACGCAGTATTTT.

V usage is TRBV30 and J usage is TRBJ2-1; no clear D. The V end lost 4 bases, the J end lost 5 bases, and 6 bases lay between the germline ends. Germline-derived CDR1 and CDR2 are GTSNPN and SVGIG (reference sequence). The CDR3 is 11 residues long. In DNA, the CDR3 is TGTGCCTGGATGGACCACAATGAGCAGTTCTTC. It specifies CAWMDHNEQFF.

The chain is built from TRBV5-8 and TRBJ2-1; perhaps TRBD1 as D (6 bases). V lost 4 bases and J 0 bases, leaving 11 bases between the germline ends. Germline loops: CDR1 SGHTS, CDR2 YDEGEE. The CDR3 is made up of 15 amino acids. CDR3 in amino acids: CASSPWTVSYNEQFF. The CDR3 DNA reads as TGTGCCAGCAGCCCTTGGACAGTCTCCTACAATGAGCAGTTCTTC.

V and J are TRBV7-9 and TRBJ2-5; 10 bases map to TRBD1. This CDR3 has 14 amino acids. Germline V gives CDR1 SEHNR, CDR2 FQNEAQ (reference sequence). Here the CDR3 reads CATGTGVFGGTQYF. CDR3 bases: TGTGCGACCGGGACAGGGGTCTTCGGGGGGACCCAGTACTTC.

The chain links TRBV2 to TRBJ2-2; D gene ambiguous. This CDR3 has 13 residues. Germline loops: CDR1 SNHLY, CDR2 FYNNEI. The germline V and J ends were trimmed by 3 bases and 5 bases, with 7 bases remaining between them. The CDR3 DNA reads TGTGCCAGCAGTGAGACTGGGACCGGGGAGCTGTTTTTT. Its protein is CASSETGTGELFF.

Remarks on this clone: At the DNA level, this CDR3 is encoded by other sequences in the same sample as well. This chain uses TRBV7-2 with TRBJ2-5, with 9 bases fitting TRBD2. Germline V gives CDR1 SGHTA, CDR2 FQGNSA. The V segment lost 6 bases and the J segment 3 bases; nucleotides outside the gene matches: 5. The CDR3 covers 14 residues. In nucleotides, the CDR3 is TGTGCCAGCAGTTTGGGACTAGCAGAAGAGACCCAGTACTTC. Translated, it gives CASSLGLAEETQYF. Full variable domain (remainder filled in from reference TRBV7-2 and TRBJ2-5): GAGVSQSPSNKVTEKGKDVELRCDPISGHTALYWYRQSLGQGLEFLIYFQGNSAPDKSGLPSDRFSAERTGGSVSTLTIQRTQQEDSAVYLCASSLGLAEETQYFGPGTRLLVL.

This clone was seen once. V and J are TRBV7-2 and TRBJ2-1; a weak D match, TRBD1 (6 bases). This CDR3 comprises 14 residues. Trimming cost V 5 bases and J 1 base, with 9 bases left between them. CDR1 and CDR2 from the germline V gene are SGHTA and FQGNSA. For the CDR3, the DNA is TGTGCCAGCAGCGGAGACAGGTCCTACAATGAGCAGTTCTTC. Protein product: CASSGDRSYNEQFF.

The rearrangement links TRBV10-3 to TRBJ2-7; 8 positions match TRBD2. The length of the CDR3 is 15 residues. CDR1 ENHRY and CDR2 SYGVKD come from the germline V gene. V shed 4 bases and J 5 bases; nucleotides not matched to a gene: 10. This CDR3 is CAISAGLEVGNEQYF. CDR3 coding DNA: TGTGCCATCAGTGCGGGACTAGAGGTTGGGAACGAGCAGTACTTC.

V and J are TRBV2 and TRBJ1-2; 11 bases are a match to TRBD1. The length of the CDR3 is 13 residues. V was pared by 4 bases and J by 8 bases, with 3 bases of the junction left unmatched. Germline CDR1 and CDR2: SNHLY and FYNNEI. The CDR3 reads CASSGTGGAGYTF. For the CDR3, the DNA is TGTGCCAGCAGTGGGACAGGGGGCGCGGGCTACACCTTC.

This chain joins TRBV4-3 and TRBJ2-7; 13 nucleotides match TRBD2. There are 15 residues in the CDR3. CDR1 LGHNA and CDR2 YSLEER come from the germline V gene. Trimming took 2 bases from V and 8 from J; bases not matched to a gene: 6. The CDR3 bases are TGCGCCAGCAGCCAATGGACTAGCGGGAGTACGAAGCAGTACTTC. It encodes CASSQWTSGSTKQYF.

The rearrangement links TRBV18 to TRBJ2-7, with D possibly being TRBD1 (5 bases). This CDR3 has 14 amino acids. Trimming shortened V by 0 bases and J by 3 bases, and 9 bases separated the two germline ends. Germline values: CDR1 KGHSH, CDR2 LQKENI. The CDR3 nucleotides are TGTGCCAGCTCACCACCCGACAGATTCTACGAGCAGTACTTC. Protein sequence: CASSPPDRFYEQYF.